One sample yielded the 32 T cell receptor beta chains listed below, sequenced in a study of blood T cell repertoires in COVID-19. Repertoires were generated with immunoSEQ multiplex PCR, while TCRdb's copy carries only in-frame clones and drops some. Among around 300,000 clones listed, 80% to 90% were seen once. The sequencing input was PBMCs or T cells enriched from blood (not recorded which). Receptors originate from a man aged 30 to 45 who had recovered from COVID-19.

The V and J genes are TRBV9 and TRBJ2-5; 7 bases align to TRBD1. J gave up 0 bases and V 3 bases, and 2 bases lay outside the gene matches. This CDR3 comprises 14 residues. Germline V gene data show CDR1 as SGDLS and CDR2 as YYNGEE. CDR3 sequence reads: CASSAGGHQETQYF. The CDR3, as DNA: TGTGCCAGCAGCGCAGGGGGTCACCAAGAGACCCAGTACTTC.

This rearrangement joins TRBV18 to TRBJ1-3; TRBD1 agrees at 8 bases. The trim removed 3 bases at V and 1 base at J, leaving 14 bases unmatched. The CDR3 has 19 residues. Germline V gene data show CDR1 as KGHSH and CDR2 as LQKENI. CDR3 nucleotides: TGTGCCAGCTCACCCTTGCCCAAGGACAGGGCTCTTTCTGGAAACACCATATATTTT. This sequence encodes CASSPLPKDRALSGNTIYF.

The rearrangement uses TRBV6-2 or TRBV6-3 and TRBJ2-7, with a tentative D call TRBD2 (6 bases). V was shortened by 0 bases and J by 6 bases, with 9 bases between the two germline ends. The CDR3 totals 13 residues. Germline CDR1 is MNHEY and CDR2 is SVGEGT. The CDR3 loop reads CASSYSISGEQYF. Here the CDR3 DNA reads TGTGCCAGCAGTTACTCGATTAGCGGCGAGCAGTACTTC.

This chain uses TRBV9 with TRBJ2-3; 9 bases align to TRBD2. Germline CDR1 reads SGDLS; CDR2 reads YYNGEE. The length of the CDR3 is 18 residues. V lost 2 bases, J lost 2 bases, and 12 bases stayed unmatched. The CDR3 region has the DNA TGTGCCAGCAGCGTGGGTAGCGGGGGCCCCGGCCCCACAGATACGCAGTATTTT. It translates to CASSVGSGGPGPTDTQYF.

The DNA for the CDR3 is TGTGCCAGCAGTGGAGAGATAAGGTGGCGCAGGGGAGAAGTCGGTGAGCAGTTCTTC. Residues: CASSGEIRWRRGEVGEQFF. The gene calls are TRBV6-1 and TRBJ2-1, with D possibly matching TRBD1 (6 bases). This CDR3 has 19 amino acids. The V gene lost 4 bases and the J gene lost 9 bases, with 31 bases spanning the gap. Looked up from germline, CDR1 is MNHNS and CDR2 is SASEGT.

This clone was observed once. The chain carries TRBV15 and TRBJ2-5; 12 bases agree with TRBD1. The length of the CDR3 is 15 residues. The germline V gene has CDR1 LNHNV and CDR2 YYDKDF (reference sequence). With 5 bases clipped from V and 4 bases from J, the junction kept 5 bases outside the gene matches. The CDR3 nucleotides are TGTGCCACCAGCGGGGACAGGGGGCTCTTAGAGACCCAGTACTTC. This translates into CATSGDRGLLETQYF.

This chain uses TRBV19 with TRBJ1-1; 7 bases line up with TRBD1. Germline-derived CDR1 and CDR2 are LNHDA and SQIVND (reference sequence). There are 14 residues in the CDR3. J lost 0 bases, V lost 6 bases, and 4 bases had no gene match. The CDR3 DNA sequence: TGTGCCAGTAGCTCGGACAGGCTGAACACTGAAGCTTTCTTT. As protein: CASSSDRLNTEAFF. The entire variable domain, with the rest obtained from reference TRBV19 and TRBJ1-1, is as follows: DGGITQSPKYLFRKEGQNVTLSCEQNLNHDAMYWYRQDPGQGLRLIYYSQIVNDFQKGDIAEGYSVSREKKESFPLTVTSAQKNPTAFYLCASSSDRLNTEAFFGQGTRLTVV.

The DNA of the CDR3 is TGTGCCAGCAGTTACGGTCGGGAGGGGGCTGATACGCAGTATTTT. It translates to CASSYGREGADTQYF. This chain uses TRBV6-6 with TRBJ2-3, with D possibly matching TRBD2 (8 bases). With 2 bases removed from V and 6 bases from J, the gap between germline ends came to 15 bases. The length of the CDR3 is 15 residues. Germline CDR1 MNHNY, CDR2 SVGAGI (reference sequence).

Note on this clone: A junction boundary mismatches the germline segment, possibly from a read error. V and J are TRBV3-1 (or the pseudogene TRBV3-2) and TRBJ1-1, with D unresolved. Germline V gene sequence: CDR1 LGHDT, CDR2 YNNKEL (reference sequence). This CDR3 comprises 11 residues. The CDR3 sequence: CASSQSFGVRF. DNA for the CDR3: TGTGCCAGCAGCCAATCTTTCGGGGTCCGCTTT.

The chain uses TRBV5-6 and TRBJ1-1; D ambiguous. Deletions cut 2 bases from V and 1 base from J, with 3 bases between. Germline-derived CDR1 and CDR2 are SGHDT and YYEEEE. The CDR3 covers 12 residues. CDR3: CASSFRNTEAFF. In nucleotides, the CDR3 is TGTGCCAGCAGCTTTCGGAACACTGAAGCTTTCTTT.

The chain employs TRBV3-1 (or the pseudogene TRBV3-2) and TRBJ2-3, with D possibly TRBD2 on 5 matching bases. This CDR3 contains 13 residues. Trimming stripped 3 bases from V and 1 base from J, with 5 bases between. CDR1 is LGHDT, CDR2 YNNKEL, per germline (reference sequence). The CDR3 bases are TGTGCCAGCAGCCAGCGGGGCACAGATACGCAGTATTTT. Protein: CASSQRGTDTQYF.

This chain joins TRBV9 and TRBJ2-7; a weak D match, TRBD2 (6 bases). The CDR3 has 15 amino acids. Germline lookup yields CDR1 SGDLS and CDR2 YYNGEE. The V gene lost 3 bases and the J gene lost 0 bases, with 13 bases spanning the gap. The CDR3, as DNA: TGTGCCAGCAGCGCCGCGGGGCCCAGCTCCTACGAGCAGTACTTC. It translates to CASSAAGPSSYEQYF.

The chain is built from TRBV4-2 and TRBJ1-4; D unresolved. CDR1 is LGHNA and CDR2 is YNFKEQ in the germline V gene. The CDR3 length is 12 residues. Trimming took 4 bases from V and 6 from J, leaving 6 bases between them. Here the CDR3 DNA reads TGTGCCAGCAGCCGCACAGATGAAAAACTGTTTTTT. This codes for CASSRTDEKLFF.

The chain carries TRBV29-1 and TRBJ1-1; D ambiguous. Trimming stripped 7 bases from V and 5 bases from J, with 8 bases between. Germline V gene sequence: CDR1 SQVTM, CDR2 ANQGSEA. The CDR3 length is 10 residues. CDR3 in amino acids: CSAQLTEAFF. For the CDR3, the DNA is TGCAGCGCGCAGTTAACTGAAGCTTTCTTT.

The chain combines TRBV5-1 with TRBJ1-4; D perhaps matches TRBD1 (6 bases). The V and J ends lost 0 bases and 7 bases respectively, with 10 bases between them. The V gene's germline CDR1 is SGHRS and CDR2 YFSETQ. The length of the CDR3 is 14 residues. Written as DNA, the CDR3 is TGCGCCAGCAGCTTGGGAGGACAGACTGAAAAACTGTTTTTT. It specifies CASSLGGQTEKLFF.

This clone was counted a few times. The chain carries TRBV7-9 and TRBJ1-2; 10 bases match TRBD1. The length of the CDR3 is 17 residues. V lost 5 bases and J lost 4; bases outside the gene matches: 13. The germline gives CDR1 SEHNR, CDR2 FQNEAQ (reference sequence). CDR3 region: CASSPLERQGAFYGYTF. CDR3 coding DNA: TGTGCCAGCAGCCCATTGGAGAGACAGGGGGCTTTCTATGGCTACACCTTC.

The chain has TRBV29-1 and TRBJ1-2; no clear D gene. Trimming removed 1 base from V and 4 bases from J, with 10 bases in between. In germline, CDR1 is SQVTM, CDR2 ANQGSEA. The CDR3 totals 13 residues. CDR3 sequence (DNA): TGCAGCGTTGAAGGCGGTAAAGTCTATGGCTACACCTTC. Translation gives CSVEGGKVYGYTF.

This chain uses TRBV27 with TRBJ2-2, with a weak D call TRBD2 (5 bases). The CDR3 is 14 amino acids. Trimming took 3 bases from V and 6 from J, leaving 11 bases between them. The germline CDR1 and CDR2 sequences are MNHEY and SMNVEV (reference sequence). As DNA, the CDR3 is TGTGCCAGCAGTTTGGAAAATAGCGCCGGGGAGCTGTTTTTT. Encoded protein: CASSLENSAGELFF.

The chain joins TRBV30 to TRBJ2-6; D possibly corresponds to TRBD2 (5 bases). Germline V lookup: CDR1 GTSNPN, CDR2 SVGIG (reference sequence). Trimming took 3 bases from V and 1 from J, leaving 7 bases between them. The CDR3 contains 14 residues. Here the CDR3 reads CAWRRDSGANVLTF. In DNA, the CDR3 is TGTGCCTGGAGGAGGGATTCTGGGGCCAACGTCCTGACTTTC.

V usage is TRBV2 and J usage is TRBJ2-3; 8 positions agree with TRBD1. The trim removed 1 base at V and 8 bases at J, leaving 8 bases unmatched. The CDR3 is made up of 15 amino acids. Germline assignment: CDR1 SNHLY and CDR2 FYNNEI. CDR3 sequence: CASSEGQGQASTQYF. The CDR3 DNA follows: TGTGCCAGCAGTGAAGGACAGGGGCAGGCCAGTACGCAGTATTTT.

J is TRBJ2-7 and V is TRBV4-1; TRBD2 might be the D (6 bases). The V end lost 3 bases, the J end lost 0 bases, and 15 bases lay between the germline ends. Germline assignment: CDR1 MGHRA and CDR2 YSYEKL. This CDR3 has 16 residues. The CDR3 here is CASSHPRGGDSYEQYF. The DNA for the CDR3 is TGCGCCAGCAGCCACCCGAGGGGCGGGGACTCCTACGAGCAGTACTTC.

The V and J genes are TRBV5-4 and TRBJ1-2; 10 nucleotides match TRBD1. CDR3 length: 15 amino acids. Germline CDR1 SGHNT, CDR2 YYREEE (reference sequence). After removal of 3 bases from V and 4 bases from J, the junction contained 6 bases not matched to a gene. CDR3 residues: CASSWGTGEIYGYTF. Here the CDR3 DNA reads TGTGCCAGCAGCTGGGGGACAGGGGAGATCTATGGCTACACCTTC.

The chain is built from TRBV2 and TRBJ2-5; 7 bases are a match to TRBD1. The CDR3 totals 16 residues. Germline values: CDR1 SNHLY, CDR2 FYNNEI. After removal of 0 bases from V and 5 bases from J, the junction contained 9 bases not matched to a gene. This CDR3 reads CASSEADTGVLETQYF. DNA for the CDR3: TGTGCCAGCAGTGAAGCGGACACAGGGGTTCTGGAGACCCAGTACTTC.

V usage is TRBV10-3 and J usage is TRBJ2-1, with 8 bases matching TRBD2. With 7 bases clipped from V and 1 base from J, the junction kept 9 bases outside the gene matches. Germline V gives CDR1 ENHRY, CDR2 SYGVKD. The CDR3 covers 16 residues. CDR3 coding DNA: TGTGCCATCACCACCGGAGCGGGGGCTTCCTACAATGAGCAGTTCTTC. Translating gives CAITTGAGASYNEQFF.

This chain uses TRBV7-8 with TRBJ1-2, with 9 bases matching TRBD1. Per germline, CDR1 SGHVS and CDR2 FQNEAQ. This CDR3 region has 16 residues. Trimming removed 5 bases from V and 7 bases from J; junction bases left unmatched: 14. For the CDR3, the DNA is TGTGCCAGCAGCCCACCTCCTGCCGGGACAGGGTCTGGCTACACCTTC. This translates into CASSPPPAGTGSGYTF. The whole variable domain, filled in from reference TRBV7-8 and TRBJ1-2, reads GAGVSQSPRYKVAKRGQDVALRCDPISGHVSLFWYQQALGQGPEFLTYFQNEAQLDKSGLPSDRFFAERPEGSVSTLKIQRTQQEDSAVYLCASSPPPAGTGSGYTFGSGTRLTVV.

The chain is built from TRBV15 and TRBJ2-1; 12 positions match TRBD1. Germline CDR1 and CDR2: LNHNV and YYDKDF (reference sequence). The CDR3 has 15 residues. V lost 4 bases to trimming and J lost 4 bases; unmatched junction nucleotides: 2. CDR3 residues: CATSTGQGAYNEQFF. CDR3 nucleotide sequence: TGTGCCACCAGCACGGGACAGGGGGCATACAATGAGCAGTTCTTC.

V is TRBV6-1 and J is TRBJ2-1; 8 bases map to TRBD1. The V gene end was trimmed by 2 bases and the J gene end by 4 bases; junction bases not matched to a gene: 7. Germline CDR1 is MNHNS and CDR2 is SASEGT. This CDR3 region has 16 residues. CDR3: CASSETGTGQYNEQFF. In nucleotides, the CDR3 is TGTGCCAGCAGTGAAACCGGGACAGGACAATACAATGAGCAGTTCTTC.

The DNA for the CDR3 is TGTGCCAGCAGCCAAGATGGTCCCTACGGCTACACCTTC. Its protein product is CASSQDGPYGYTF. The chain combines TRBV4-2 with TRBJ1-2, with D uncertain. Per the germline V gene, CDR1 is LGHNA and CDR2 is YNFKEQ. V was shortened by 0 bases and J by 8 bases, with 10 bases between the two germline ends. This CDR3 region has 13 residues.

J is TRBJ2-6 and V is TRBV10-3; D is unresolved. Trimming left V 0 bases short and J 0 bases short, with 3 bases between. The germline CDR1 and CDR2 sequences are ENHRY and SYGVKD. CDR3 length: 15 residues. DNA of the CDR3: TGTGCCATCAGTGAGTCACACTCTGGGGCCAACGTCCTGACTTTC. Translating it yields CAISESHSGANVLTF.

This chain's CDR3 is CASNFLGGGPTYEQYF. CDR3 bases: TGTGCCAGCAATTTCCTGGGCGGGGGGCCCACCTACGAGCAGTACTTC. The chain carries TRBV2 and TRBJ2-7, with TRBD2 matching 8 bases. This CDR3 spans 16 amino acids. From germline, CDR1 is SNHLY and CDR2 FYNNEI. The ends lost 7 bases at V and 2 bases at J; junction bases unmatched: 13.

The rearrangement uses TRBV28 and TRBJ1-2; D may be TRBD1 (5 bases). Germline V lookup: CDR1 MDHEN, CDR2 SYDVKM. This CDR3 has 13 amino acids. The V gene lost 3 bases and the J gene lost 6 bases, with 11 bases spanning the gap. DNA of the CDR3: TGTGCCAGCAGTTTGGGGCGGACTAATGGCTACACCTTC. Its protein is CASSLGRTNGYTF.

The V call is TRBV10-3, the J call TRBJ2-5; 9 bases agree with TRBD2. This CDR3 comprises 14 residues. V dropped 4 bases and J dropped 1; count of bases not matched to a gene: 1. In germline, CDR1 is ENHRY, CDR2 SYGVKD. The CDR3 DNA follows: TGTGCCATCAGTGGGGGACTAGCCCAAGAGACCCAGTACTTC. This encodes CAISGGLAQETQYF.